One sample yielded the 13 T cell receptor beta chains listed below, sequenced in a study of T cells after yellow fever vaccination. MiXCR, run by TCRdb on the 5' RACE reads, gives a single entry per CDR3 protein. The sample shows 200,000 to 300,000 distinct CDR3 sequences, about an eighth of them seen only once. The sequenced sample was CD4+ T cells sorted from PBMCs, obtained 45 days after the yellow fever booster vaccination. Every receptor here comes from a man aged 30 to 45 who received the YFV17D yellow fever vaccine.

Ten or more counts support this clonotype. This chain links TRBV18 with TRBJ2-5; D gene unclear. The germline V and J ends were trimmed by 5 bases and 4 bases, with 8 bases remaining between them. Germline CDR1 is KGHSH and CDR2 is LQKENI. The CDR3 spans 12 residues. The CDR3 DNA follows: TGTGCCAGCTCAACGCCTCCAGAGACCCAGTACTTC. Encoded protein: CASSTPPETQYF.

This chain links TRBV5-8 with TRBJ2-3; D not certain. CDR3 length equals 14 residues. Per the germline V gene, CDR1 is SGHTS and CDR2 is YDEGEE. The V and J ends lost 1 base and 2 bases respectively, with 8 bases between them. CDR3 sequence: CASSLRLTTDTQYF. CDR3 nucleotides: TGTGCCAGCAGCTTGCGACTTACCACAGATACGCAGTATTTT.

V usage is TRBV5-1 and J usage is TRBJ2-6, with D perhaps TRBD1 (5 bases). This CDR3 comprises 15 residues. Germline CDR1 SGHRS, CDR2 YFSETQ. V dropped 3 bases and J dropped 4 bases, with 11 bases sitting between them. CDR3: CASSSQGTGANVLTF. DNA for the CDR3: TGCGCCAGCAGCTCCCAGGGTACGGGGGCCAACGTCCTGACTTTC.

This clonotype was counted only a few times. This chain connects TRBV7-2 to TRBJ2-1; 12 bases fit TRBD2. Germline V CDR1 and CDR2: SGHTA, FQGNSA. The CDR3 sequence is 17 residues long. V lost 5 bases to trimming and J lost 6 bases; unmatched junction nucleotides: 11. The CDR3 sequence is CASSPHPSGRAFNEQFF. In DNA, the CDR3 is TGTGCCAGCAGCCCTCACCCTAGCGGGAGGGCCTTCAATGAGCAGTTCTTC.

The chain joins TRBV12-3 or TRBV12-4 to TRBJ1-6; TRBD1 might be the D (6 bases). The CDR3 consists of 15 residues. V lost 5 bases and J lost 9, with 17 bases in between. CDR3 nucleotides: TGTGCCAGCAGTCCGGAGGGGGGGCCGAGTTCACCCCTCCACTTT. Translating it yields CASSPEGGPSSPLHF.

In its sample, this clonotype was seen a few times. The chain combines TRBV27 with TRBJ2-3, with D possibly TRBD2 on 5 matching bases. V was trimmed by 3 bases and J by 8 bases, leaving 6 bases between them. This CDR3 spans 11 amino acids. Germline V gene sequence: CDR1 MNHEY, CDR2 SMNVEV (reference sequence). This CDR3 is CASSFSATQYF. The CDR3, as DNA: TGTGCCAGCAGTTTTAGCGCTACGCAGTATTTT.

CDR3 sequence reads: CASRFGTGTDEQYF. Here the CDR3 DNA reads TGTGCCAGCAGATTCGGGACGGGGACGGACGAGCAGTACTTC. The chain links TRBV7-9 to TRBJ2-7, with D possibly called TRBD1 or TRBD2 (5 bases each). Germline lookup yields CDR1 SEHNR and CDR2 FQNEAQ (reference sequence). The V gene lost 6 bases and the J gene lost 5 bases, with 17 bases spanning the gap. This CDR3 is 14 amino acids long.

This clonotype has a handful of counts. The J gene is TRBJ1-6, the V gene TRBV20-1, with a tentative D call TRBD1 (6 bases). Trimming took 3 bases from V and 8 from J, leaving 14 bases between them. Germline V gene lookup returns CDR1 DFQATT and CDR2 SNEGSKA (reference sequence). There are 14 residues in the CDR3. CDR3 sequence: CSASRGQADSPLHF. The DNA for the CDR3 is TGCAGTGCTAGCAGGGGCCAGGCGGATTCACCCCTCCACTTT.

This clonotype has a handful of counts. J is TRBJ2-5 and V is TRBV20-1; D is unresolved. Germline V CDR1 and CDR2: DFQATT, SNEGSKA (reference sequence). V was shortened by 3 bases and J by 5 bases, with 19 bases between the two germline ends. CDR3 length: 15 residues. CDR3: CSASPGKGNSETQYF. The DNA for the CDR3 is TGCAGTGCTAGCCCCGGAAAGGGCAACTCTGAGACCCAGTACTTC.

Ten or more counts support this clonotype. The rearrangement uses TRBV12-3 or TRBV12-4 and TRBJ2-2, with 7 positions matching TRBD1. The V and J ends lost 3 bases and 3 bases, in that order; junction bases with no gene match: 1. The CDR3 loop spans 14 amino acids. CDR3 sequence: CASSLGTDTGELFF. DNA for the CDR3: TGTGCCAGCAGTTTGGGGACAGACACCGGGGAGCTGTTTTTT.

V gene TRBV28 combines with J gene TRBJ2-7; perhaps D is TRBD1 or TRBD2 (5 bases each). The V end lost 5 bases, the J end lost 5 bases, and 19 bases lay between the germline ends. Germline-derived CDR1 and CDR2 are MDHEN and SYDVKM. This CDR3 spans 15 amino acids. Here the CDR3 reads CASSPQGERSDEQYF. Written as DNA, the CDR3 is TGTGCCAGCAGTCCCCAGGGAGAGAGGTCAGACGAGCAGTACTTC.

The V and J genes are TRBV5-1 and TRBJ2-6, with D unresolved. V was clipped by 0 bases and J by 2 bases, with 9 bases between them. Germline CDR1 and CDR2: SGHRS and YFSETQ. The CDR3 totals 16 residues. In DNA, the CDR3 is TGCGCCAGCAGCTTGGTACCCGTGGCTGGGGCCAACGTCCTGACTTTC. The encoded protein is CASSLVPVAGANVLTF. The variable domain in full, completed from reference TRBV5-1 and TRBJ2-6, reads KAGVTQTPRYLIKTRGQQVTLSCSPISGHRSVSWYQQTPGQGLQFLFEYFSETQRNKGNFPGRFSGRQFSNSRSEMNVSTLELGDSALYLCASSLVPVAGANVLTFGAGSRLTVL.

A few counts support this clonotype. The V call is TRBV5-1, the J call TRBJ2-2, with D possibly being TRBD1 (5 bases). Germline values: CDR1 SGHRS, CDR2 YFSETQ. CDR3 size: 16 residues. The V end lost 4 bases, the J end lost 4 bases, and 17 bases lay between the germline ends. The CDR3 nucleotides are TGCGCCAGCAGCAGGACCGCGGACATTAGCACCGGGGAGCTGTTTTTT. As protein: CASSRTADISTGELFF.